The clone carrying this T cell receptor beta chain was observed many times. The antigen is undetermined. A modified ARM-PCR protocol with three rounds of nested PCR amplified TCRbeta. MiXCR, applied by TCRdb to the multiplex PCR reads, yields one record per CDR3 protein. The sample carries over 100,000 distinct CDR3 sequences, 75% recorded once. This specimen belongs to a study of tumor and adjacent non-tumor tissue in lung cancer. About the research overall: The patients, 10 to 11 men and several women, were roughly 30 to 80 with stage I to III disease. Some 4.2 million productive TCRbeta reads were obtained per sample on average.

This sample's RNA came from whole unsorted tissue. Overall study findings and caveats: Shorter survival was associated with higher TCR diversity in tumors. Tumor repertoires had a smaller top 100 clone share than normal lung.

The sequencing input was lung tumor tissue. The TCR sequence derives from a woman in her sixties with non-small cell lung cancer.

Here the CDR3 reads CASSRDSPSDEQYF. The CDR3 DNA is TGTGCCAGCAGTCGGGACTCCCCGTCGGACGAGCAGTACTTC. The chain couples TRBV12-3 or TRBV12-4 to TRBJ2-7, with TRBD2 as a possible D gene (6 bases). This CDR3 spans 14 amino acids. The ends were cut back, 5 bases at V and 5 bases at J, with 16 bases in the middle.